This TCR beta chain is drawn from a study of T cells in Graves' hyperthyroidism and ophthalmopathy. Researchers amplified the TCR beta CDR3 regions from RNA transcripts. Carried out on the TCR CDR3, a first-round RT-PCR used the HTBI primer set. MiXCR was run by TCRdb on the multiplex PCR reads, yielding one entry per CDR3 protein. Of around 700,000 distinct CDR3 sequences in the sample, around 20% were seen once. Comment on this clonotype: As yet, its antigen is unknown.

Study-level points and caveats: Most clonotypes that expanded in the thyroid above 0.001 also showed up in blood.

What was sequenced was blood. The receptor's source is a woman in her forties or fifties with Graves' hyperthyroidism that later progressed to Graves' ophthalmopathy.

The CDR3 loop reads CASSLGRGPGYTF. The CDR3 DNA reads as TGTGCCAGCAGCTTGGGCAGGGGCCCTGGCTACACCTTC. V gene TRBV5-6 combines with J gene TRBJ1-2, with a tentative D call TRBD1 (6 bases). CDR1 and CDR2 from the germline V gene are SGHDT and YYEEEE. The V end was cut by 0 bases, the J end by 7 bases, with 10 bases between. The CDR3 runs 13 residues.